Shown below are 8 T cell receptor beta chains from a single sample sequenced in a study of PD-1 blockade in classical Hodgkin lymphoma (dated by TCRdb to the early 2020s). Receptors were amplified or captured by the immunoSEQ multiplex PCR assay. TCRdb's version of the immuneACCESS table is confined to in-frame rearrangements and falls short of the full clone set. An unresolved V gene accounts for under half of the shortfall where checked; the remainder is of unknown origin. Counted in this sample were approximately 52,000 clones; around two thirds of them appeared once. Less than 15% of the sample is taken by the ten largest. The time point label, as the study defines it: cycle 2 day 1 (C2D1) of nivolumab. Relapse after autologous stem cell transplantation had occurred in all trial patients, and cohorts A, B and C were distinguished by prior brentuximab vedotin exposure. The starting material was peripheral blood mononuclear cells (PBMCs), obtained before the second cycle of nivolumab. These receptors were obtained from a human donor with classical Hodgkin lymphoma.

The genes are TRBV5-4 and TRBJ1-4, with D perhaps matching TRBD1 (6 bases). From germline, CDR1 is SGHNT and CDR2 YYREEE (reference sequence). CDR3 length: 14 residues. Between the trimmed V and J ends, which lost 4 bases and 6 bases, there was a span of 13 bases. CDR3: CASSPDRGDEKLFF. DNA of the CDR3: TGTGCCAGCAGCCCGGACAGAGGTGATGAAAAACTGTTTTTT.

The chain carries TRBV27 and TRBJ2-3; 12 nucleotides match TRBD1. Per germline, CDR1 MNHEY and CDR2 SMNVEV (reference sequence). The CDR3 totals 16 residues. The V gene end was trimmed by 5 bases and the J gene end by 2 bases; junction bases not matched to a gene: 5. The CDR3, as DNA: TGTGCCAGCAGTCCGCGGGACAGGGGGCCCACAGATACGCAGTATTTT. It encodes CASSPRDRGPTDTQYF.

The chain recombines TRBV11-2 with TRBJ1-1; 7 bases line up with TRBD1. The V and J ends lost 5 bases and 0 bases, in that order; junction bases with no gene match: 12. The CDR3 runs to 17 residues. CDR1 SGHAT and CDR2 FQNNGV come from the germline V gene. For the CDR3, the DNA is TGTGCCAGCAGCGCGCCCGACAGGGACCCCATGAACACTGAAGCTTTCTTT. It specifies CASSAPDRDPMNTEAFF.

The chain links TRBV21-1 to TRBJ2-5. TRBV21-1 is noted as a pseudogene. This CDR3 region has 14 residues. The CDR3 sequence is CASTRIHRKETQYF. The CDR3 DNA sequence: TGTGCCAGCACTCGGATTCATCGCAAAGAGACCCAGTACTTC.

The chain recombines TRBV9 with TRBJ2-3; D tentatively reads TRBD1 or TRBD2 (5 bases each). The germline V gene encodes CDR1 SGDLS and CDR2 YYNGEE. The CDR3 covers 15 residues. V was pared by 3 bases and J by 4 bases, with 15 bases between. DNA of the CDR3: TGTGCCAGCAGCGCTCGAATTACGGGACCAGATACGCAGTATTTT. Translated, it gives CASSARITGPDTQYF.

The V and J genes are TRBV15 and TRBJ1-1; D gene ambiguous. From germline, CDR1 is LNHNV and CDR2 YYDKDF (reference sequence). The V end was cut by 5 bases, the J end by 1 base, with 14 bases between. The CDR3 spans 15 residues. In DNA form, the CDR3 reads TGTGCCACCAGCCGGATTCCGACGGCGAACACTGAAGCTTTCTTT. It codes for CATSRIPTANTEAFF.

In this sample, this clone turned up a few times. The chain is built from TRBV10-3 and TRBJ1-1; no firm D call. This CDR3 contains 13 residues. The germline V gene encodes CDR1 ENHRY and CDR2 SYGVKD. V dropped 0 bases and J dropped 0 bases, with 2 bases sitting between them. CDR3 in DNA: TGTGCCATCAGTGAGTCGGTGAACACTGAAGCTTTCTTT. It yields the protein CAISESVNTEAFF.

A single count supports this clone. The V and J genes are TRBV9 and TRBJ2-1; D perhaps matches TRBD2 (6 bases). The germline V and J ends were trimmed by 2 bases and 8 bases, with 17 bases remaining between them. Germline CDR1 and CDR2: SGDLS and YYNGEE. The CDR3 contains 15 residues. The DNA for the CDR3 is TGTGCCAGCAGCGTCCTCGGGAGACTCGGGGATGAGCAGTTCTTC. Protein product: CASSVLGRLGDEQFF.